This T cell receptor (beta chain) was observed in a study of vaccination and CD4 T cells after COVID-19. The wider study: Two of the convalescents were Hispanic, and the group consisted of six males and four females.

CDR3 size: 15 residues. Trimming removed 4 bases from V and 6 bases from J; junction bases left unmatched: 8. Germline V lookup: CDR1 SGHTA, CDR2 FQGNSA. Regarding treatment: roughly 11-day PBMC culture with coronavirus spike peptide pools or control peptides (ViraFEST assay). Peptide pool stimulation in ViraFEST expanded antigen-specific T cells, whose TCRs were then sequenced. Fresh medium (containing IL-2) replaced half the medium on days 3 and 7. The Oncomine TCR Beta short-read assay was applied to DNA of cultured CD4+ T cells. In TCRdb, the PCR reads were re-called with MiXCR into one record per CDR3 protein. Among 15,000 or so distinct CDR3 sequences listed, 50% were seen once. Concerning this clonotype: Its specificity is unknown.

Sequencing was carried out using CD4+ T cells from blood, cultured in vitro. The TCR was taken from a human donor who had recovered from COVID-19. The chain joins TRBV7-2 to TRBJ2-7; TRBD2 aligns across 11 bases. DNA for the CDR3: TGTGCCAGCAGCTCGCCTTACCTAGCGGGAGGCGAGCAGTACTTC. Protein: CASSSPYLAGGEQYF.